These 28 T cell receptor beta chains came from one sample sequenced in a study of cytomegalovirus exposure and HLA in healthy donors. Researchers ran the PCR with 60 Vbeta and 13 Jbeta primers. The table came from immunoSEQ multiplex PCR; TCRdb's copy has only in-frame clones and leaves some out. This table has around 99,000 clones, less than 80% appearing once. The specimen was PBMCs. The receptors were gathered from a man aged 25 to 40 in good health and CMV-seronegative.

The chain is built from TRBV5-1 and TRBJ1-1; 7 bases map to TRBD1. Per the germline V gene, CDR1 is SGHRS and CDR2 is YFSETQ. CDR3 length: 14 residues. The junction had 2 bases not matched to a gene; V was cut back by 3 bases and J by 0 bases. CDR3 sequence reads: CASSSQGVNTEAFF. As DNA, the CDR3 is TGCGCCAGCAGCTCCCAGGGGGTGAACACTGAAGCTTTCTTT.

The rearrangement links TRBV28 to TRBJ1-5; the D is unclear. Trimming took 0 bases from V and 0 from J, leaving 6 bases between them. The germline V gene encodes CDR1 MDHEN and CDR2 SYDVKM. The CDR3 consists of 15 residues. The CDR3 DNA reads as TGTGCCAGCAGTTTATGGGAGTATAGCAATCAGCCCCAGCATTTT. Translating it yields CASSLWEYSNQPQHF.

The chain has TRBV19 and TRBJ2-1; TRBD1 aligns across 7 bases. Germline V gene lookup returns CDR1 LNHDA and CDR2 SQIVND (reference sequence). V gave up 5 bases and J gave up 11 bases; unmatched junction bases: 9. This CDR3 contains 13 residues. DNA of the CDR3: TGTGCCAGTAGTTTAACGGACAGGCCAAAGCAGTTCTTC. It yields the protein CASSLTDRPKQFF. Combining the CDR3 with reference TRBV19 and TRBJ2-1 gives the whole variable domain DGGITQSPKYLFRKEGQNVTLSCEQNLNHDAMYWYRQDPGQGLRLIYYSQIVNDFQKGDIAEGYSVSREKKESFPLTVTSAQKNPTAFYLCASSLTDRPKQFFGPGTRLTVL.

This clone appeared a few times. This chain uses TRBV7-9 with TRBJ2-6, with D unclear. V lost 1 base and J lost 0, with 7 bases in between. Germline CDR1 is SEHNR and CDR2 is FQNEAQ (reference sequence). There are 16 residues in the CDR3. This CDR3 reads CASSLGTDSGANVLTF. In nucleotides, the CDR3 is TGTGCCAGCAGCTTAGGAACAGACTCTGGGGCCAACGTCCTGACTTTC.

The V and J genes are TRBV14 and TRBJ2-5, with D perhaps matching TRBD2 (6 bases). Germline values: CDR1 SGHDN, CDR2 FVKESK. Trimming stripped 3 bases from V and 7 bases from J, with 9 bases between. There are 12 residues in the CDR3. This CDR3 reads CASSQQGGTQYF. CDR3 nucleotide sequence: TGTGCCAGCAGCCAGCAGGGAGGGACCCAGTACTTC.

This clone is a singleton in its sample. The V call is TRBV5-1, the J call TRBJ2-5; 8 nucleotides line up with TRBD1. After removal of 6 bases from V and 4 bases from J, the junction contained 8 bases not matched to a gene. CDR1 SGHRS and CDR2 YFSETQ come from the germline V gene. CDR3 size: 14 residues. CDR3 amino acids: CASTFTGGRETQYF. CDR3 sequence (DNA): TGCGCCAGCACATTTACAGGGGGGAGAGAGACCCAGTACTTC. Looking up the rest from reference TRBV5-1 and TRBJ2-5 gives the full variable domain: KAGVTQTPRYLIKTRGQQVTLSCSPISGHRSVSWYQQTPGQGLQFLFEYFSETQRNKGNFPGRFSGRQFSNSRSEMNVSTLELGDSALYLCASTFTGGRETQYFGPGTRLLVL.

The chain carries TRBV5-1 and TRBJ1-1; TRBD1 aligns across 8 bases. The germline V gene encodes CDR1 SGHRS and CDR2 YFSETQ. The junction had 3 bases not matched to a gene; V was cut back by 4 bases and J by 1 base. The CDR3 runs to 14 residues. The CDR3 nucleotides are TGCGCCAGCAGCGGAGGACAGGGGAACACTGAAGCTTTCTTT. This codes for CASSGGQGNTEAFF.

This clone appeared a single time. The CDR3 nucleotides are TGCGCCAGCAGCTTGAGAGGCCCGGAGCAGTACTTC. This gives the protein CASSLRGPEQYF. The rearrangement uses TRBV5-1 and TRBJ2-7; D is unclear. Germline CDR1 and CDR2: SGHRS and YFSETQ. The CDR3 is 12 amino acids. V was cut by 1 base and J by 7 bases, with 9 bases left in between.

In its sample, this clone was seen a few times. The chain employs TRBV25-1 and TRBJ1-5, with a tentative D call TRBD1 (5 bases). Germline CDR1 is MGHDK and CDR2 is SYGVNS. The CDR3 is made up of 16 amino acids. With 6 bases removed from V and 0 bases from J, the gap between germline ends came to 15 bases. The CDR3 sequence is CASRVRQLYSNQPQHF. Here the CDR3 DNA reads TGTGCCAGCAGAGTTCGACAGCTCTATAGCAATCAGCCCCAGCATTTT.

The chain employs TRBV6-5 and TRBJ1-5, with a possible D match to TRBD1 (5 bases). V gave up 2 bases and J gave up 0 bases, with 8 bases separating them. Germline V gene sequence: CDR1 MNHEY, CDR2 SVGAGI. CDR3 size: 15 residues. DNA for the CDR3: TGTGCCAGCAGTTACGACAGAAATAGCAATCAGCCCCAGCATTTT. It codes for CASSYDRNSNQPQHF.

The CDR3 nucleotides read TGTGCCAGCACCCCGGGCCTAGCGAGGGAGACCCAGTACTTC. This codes for CASTPGLARETQYF. This sequence joins TRBV6-5 and TRBJ2-5, with D maybe TRBD2 (6 bases). This CDR3 is 14 amino acids long. With 7 bases removed from V and 5 bases from J, the gap between germline ends came to 17 bases. Germline V gene lookup returns CDR1 MNHEY and CDR2 SVGAGI.

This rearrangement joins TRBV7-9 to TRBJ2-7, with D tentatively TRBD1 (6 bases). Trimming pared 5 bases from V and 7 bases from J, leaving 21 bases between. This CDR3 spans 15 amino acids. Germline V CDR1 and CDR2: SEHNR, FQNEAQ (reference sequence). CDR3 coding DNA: TGTGCCAGCAGCCTACTGACAGGTCCCTCTGGGGAGCAGTACTTC. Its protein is CASSLLTGPSGEQYF.

The CDR3 sequence is CASSTSGGALETQYF. Written as DNA, the CDR3 is TGTGCCAGCAGCACAAGCGGGGGGGCCTTAGAGACCCAGTACTTC. The chain links TRBV7-3 to TRBJ2-5, with 10 bases aligning to TRBD2. With 5 bases clipped from V and 4 bases from J, the junction kept 7 bases outside the gene matches. Per germline, CDR1 SGHTA and CDR2 FQGTGA. This CDR3 is built from 15 residues. Looking up the rest from reference TRBV7-3 and TRBJ2-5 gives the full variable domain: GAGVSQTPSNKVTEKGKYVELRCDPISGHTALYWYRQSLGQGPEFLIYFQGTGAADDSGLPNDRFFAVRPEGSVSTLKIQRTERGDSAVYLCASSTSGGALETQYFGPGTRLLVL.

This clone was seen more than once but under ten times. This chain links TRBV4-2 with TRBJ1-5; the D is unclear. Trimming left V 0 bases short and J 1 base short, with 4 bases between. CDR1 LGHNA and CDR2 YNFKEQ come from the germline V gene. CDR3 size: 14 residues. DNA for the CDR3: TGTGCCAGCAGCCAAGAGGAGAGCAATCAGCCCCAGCATTTT. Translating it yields CASSQEESNQPQHF.

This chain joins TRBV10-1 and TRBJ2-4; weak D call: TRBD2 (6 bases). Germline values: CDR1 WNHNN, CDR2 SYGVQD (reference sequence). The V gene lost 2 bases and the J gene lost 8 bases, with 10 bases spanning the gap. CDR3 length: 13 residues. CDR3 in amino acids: CASSENPGDIQYF. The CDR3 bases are TGCGCCAGCAGTGAGAACCCGGGAGACATTCAGTACTTC.

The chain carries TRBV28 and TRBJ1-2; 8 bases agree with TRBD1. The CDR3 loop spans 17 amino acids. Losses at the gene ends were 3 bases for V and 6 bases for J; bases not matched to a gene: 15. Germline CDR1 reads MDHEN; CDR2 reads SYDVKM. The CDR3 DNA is TGTGCCAGCAGTTTCGCCTTGGGGGCAGGGGGCGCGCATGGCTACACCTTC. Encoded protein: CASSFALGAGGAHGYTF.

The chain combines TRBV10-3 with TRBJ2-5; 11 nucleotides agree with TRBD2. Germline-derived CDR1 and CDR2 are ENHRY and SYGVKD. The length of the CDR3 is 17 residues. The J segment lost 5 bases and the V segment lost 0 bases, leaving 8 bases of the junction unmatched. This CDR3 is CAISESGSGGASETQYF. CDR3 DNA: TGTGCCATCAGTGAGTCGGGTAGCGGGGGGGCCTCGGAGACCCAGTACTTC.

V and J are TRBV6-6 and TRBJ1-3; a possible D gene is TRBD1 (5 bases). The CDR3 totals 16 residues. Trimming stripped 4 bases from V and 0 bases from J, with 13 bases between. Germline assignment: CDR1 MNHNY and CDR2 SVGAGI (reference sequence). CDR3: CASSSGRVISGNTIYF. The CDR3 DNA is TGTGCCAGCAGTTCGGGCAGGGTCATCTCTGGAAACACCATATATTTT.

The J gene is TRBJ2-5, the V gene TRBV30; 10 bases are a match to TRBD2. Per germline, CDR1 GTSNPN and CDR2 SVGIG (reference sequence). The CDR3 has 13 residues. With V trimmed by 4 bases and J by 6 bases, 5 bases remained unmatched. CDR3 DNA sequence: TGTGCCTGGACTAGCGGGGGTTTAAAGACCCAGTACTTC. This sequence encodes CAWTSGGLKTQYF. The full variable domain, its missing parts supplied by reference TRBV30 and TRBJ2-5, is SQTIHQWPATLVQPVGSPLSLECTVEGTSNPNLYWYRQAAGRGLQLLFYSVGIGQISSEVPQNLSASRPQDRQFILSSKKLLLSDSGFYLCAWTSGGLKTQYFGPGTRLLVL.

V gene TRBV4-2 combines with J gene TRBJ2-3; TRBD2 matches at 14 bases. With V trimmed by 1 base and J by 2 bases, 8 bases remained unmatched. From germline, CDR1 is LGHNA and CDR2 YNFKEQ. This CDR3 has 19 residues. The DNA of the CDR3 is TGTGCCAGCAGCCAAGGACTAGCGGGGGGGGCTACCACCACAGATACGCAGTATTTT. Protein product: CASSQGLAGGATTTDTQYF.

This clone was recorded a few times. CDR3 DNA: TGTGCCAGCAGCCCAGCGACAGGGTTGAGCACAGATACGCAGTATTTT. Amino acid sequence: CASSPATGLSTDTQYF. This rearrangement joins TRBV7-3 to TRBJ2-3, with 7 bases fitting TRBD1. The CDR3 runs to 16 residues. V trimming: 5 bases; J trimming: 0 bases; junction bases outside the gene matches: 8. CDR1 and CDR2 from the germline V gene are SGHTA and FQGTGA.

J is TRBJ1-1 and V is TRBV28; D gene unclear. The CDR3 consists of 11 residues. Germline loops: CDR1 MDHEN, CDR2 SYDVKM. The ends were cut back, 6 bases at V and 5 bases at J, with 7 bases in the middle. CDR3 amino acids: CASRADTEAFF. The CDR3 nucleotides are TGTGCCAGCAGGGCGGATACTGAAGCTTTCTTT.

The CDR3 loop is CASSRGGFSYNSPLHF. CDR3 nucleotides: TGTGCCAGCAGCCGGGGGGGGTTCTCCTATAATTCACCCCTCCACTTT. This chain uses TRBV9 with TRBJ1-6, with D perhaps TRBD1 (5 bases). V dropped 4 bases and J dropped 0 bases, with 11 bases sitting between them. The CDR3 loop spans 16 amino acids. CDR1 and CDR2 (germline): SGDLS, YYNGEE.

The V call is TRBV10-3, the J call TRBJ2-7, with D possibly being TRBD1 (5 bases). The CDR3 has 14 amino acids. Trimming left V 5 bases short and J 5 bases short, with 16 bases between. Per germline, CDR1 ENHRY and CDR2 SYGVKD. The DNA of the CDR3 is TGTGCCATCAGTCGGGCAGGGCAAGGAGACGAGCAGTACTTC. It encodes CAISRAGQGDEQYF.

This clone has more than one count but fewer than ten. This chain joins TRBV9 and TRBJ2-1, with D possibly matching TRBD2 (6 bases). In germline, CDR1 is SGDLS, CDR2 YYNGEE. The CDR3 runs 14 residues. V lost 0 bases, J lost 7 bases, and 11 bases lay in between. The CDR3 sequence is CASSVAGSGNEQFF. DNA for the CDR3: TGTGCCAGCAGCGTAGCTGGAAGCGGGAATGAGCAGTTCTTC.

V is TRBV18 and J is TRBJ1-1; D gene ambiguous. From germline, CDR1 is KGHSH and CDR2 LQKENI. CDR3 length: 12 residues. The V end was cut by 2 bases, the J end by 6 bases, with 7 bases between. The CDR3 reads CASSPSTAEAFF. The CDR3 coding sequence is TGTGCCAGCTCACCAAGTACAGCTGAAGCTTTCTTT.

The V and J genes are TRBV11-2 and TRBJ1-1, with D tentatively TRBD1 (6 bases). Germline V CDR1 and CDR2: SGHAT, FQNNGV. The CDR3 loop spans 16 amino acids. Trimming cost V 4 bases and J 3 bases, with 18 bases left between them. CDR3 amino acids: CASSSGGASLDTEAFF. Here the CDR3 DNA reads TGTGCCAGCAGCTCGGGGGGGGCGAGTCTGGACACTGAAGCTTTCTTT.

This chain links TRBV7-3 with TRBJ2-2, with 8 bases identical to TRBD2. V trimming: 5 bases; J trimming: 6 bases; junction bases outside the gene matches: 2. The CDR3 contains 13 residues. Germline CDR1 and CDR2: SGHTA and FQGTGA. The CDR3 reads CASSPGLAGELFF. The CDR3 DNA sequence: TGTGCCAGCAGCCCGGGACTAGCCGGGGAGCTGTTTTTT.